One and the same sample provided the 30 T cell receptor beta chains below, sequenced in a study of blood T cells in healthy people across ages (dated by TCRdb to 2014 to 2015). Library preparation used 5' RACE. The run used an Illumina HiSeq 2500. The second PCR ran for roughly 6 to 11 cycles and used a J-beta primer mix along with a sample-barcoded 5' primer. TCRdb reprocessed the public reads (quality trimming at Q25 with fastp, clone calling with MiXCR) and kept in-frame beta chains. Each entry merges the rows of one CDR3 protein and shows their most common DNA and genes. The sample table records roughly 830,000 distinct CDR3 sequences; about 62% of these occur just once. The biggest ten clones account for about a quarter of the sample. The sample was blood. These receptors were obtained from a man between 25 and 39 years old in good health.

The sample holds a few counts of this clonotype. The gene calls are TRBV12-3 or TRBV12-4 and TRBJ2-3; D may correspond to TRBD1 or TRBD2 (6 bases each). V lost 4 bases and J 1 base, leaving 15 bases between the germline ends. This CDR3 is built from 16 residues. The CDR3 protein is CASSSTGGGGTDTQYF. In DNA form, the CDR3 reads TGTGCCAGCAGTTCGACAGGCGGAGGGGGCACAGATACGCAGTATTTT.

The V call is TRBV4-1, the J call TRBJ2-7; perhaps TRBD2 as D (5 bases). The assigned J gene may be wrong: the sequence end matches TRBJ2-5 better. The CDR3 is made up of 14 amino acids. Germline V gene sequence: CDR1 MGHRA, CDR2 YSYEKL. The CDR3 nucleotides read TGCGCCAGCAGCCAAGATGAGGGTCGGGAGACCCAGTACTTC. Translation gives CASSQDEGRETQYF.

The rearrangement joins TRBV10-3 to TRBJ1-2; maybe TRBD1 (6 bases). V gave up 3 bases and J gave up 4 bases, with 12 bases separating them. This CDR3 is 14 amino acids long. Germline V lookup: CDR1 ENHRY, CDR2 SYGVKD. CDR3 in amino acids: CAISDSGQFYGYTF. The CDR3 nucleotides are TGTGCCATCAGTGACTCAGGACAGTTCTATGGCTACACCTTC.

The chain recombines TRBV3-1 with TRBJ2-1; D perhaps matches TRBD1 (5 bases). Trimming took 0 bases from V and 12 from J, leaving 9 bases between them. The CDR3 has 12 residues. CDR1 is LGHDT and CDR2 is YNNKEL in the germline V gene (reference sequence). In nucleotides, the CDR3 is TGTGCCAGCAGCCAAGAGGGGCGTCTGCAGTTCTTC. Amino acid sequence: CASSQEGRLQFF.

To note about this clonotype: Lacking the conserved final phenylalanine or tryptophan, this CDR3 likely reflects a read error. No DNA is shown, since the ends of the CDR3 on it are uncertain; the CDR3 is the one TCRdb lists. The CDR3 spells CSVEVWPDGYTFGS. This sequence joins TRBV29-1 and TRBJ2-1. A total of 14 residues make up the CDR3, ends included. The germline CDR1 and CDR2 sequences are SQVTM and ANQGSEA.

As to this clonotype: The germline gene is not matched at one end of the junction; a read error may be the cause. The CDR3 bases are TGCAGTGCTAGAGTCCCCGACAGTCTCGCCGCCAATCGGCCCCAGCATTTT. Its translation is CSARVPDSLAANRPQHF. The chain couples TRBV20-1 to TRBJ1-5; D possibly corresponds to TRBD1 (5 bases). Germline V gene data show CDR1 as DFQATT and CDR2 as SNEGSKA (reference sequence). CDR3 size: 17 residues.

This clonotype was detected ten times or more. The chain has TRBV28 and TRBJ1-4, with a possible D match to TRBD1 (6 bases). With 5 bases removed from V and 4 bases from J, the gap between germline ends came to 11 bases. CDR1 is MDHEN and CDR2 is SYDVKM in the germline V gene. The CDR3 spans 14 residues. The CDR3 loop is CASSVTGNNEKLFF. CDR3 nucleotides: TGTGCCAGCAGTGTGACAGGAAATAATGAAAAACTGTTTTTT.

The gene calls are TRBV20-1 and TRBJ2-3; 8 bases are a match to TRBD1. The CDR3 consists of 14 residues. J lost 2 bases, V lost 5 bases, and 6 bases had no gene match. The germline V gene encodes CDR1 DFQATT and CDR2 SNEGSKA (reference sequence). CDR3 sequence reads: CSAQGAQITDTQYF. DNA for the CDR3: TGCAGTGCTCAGGGGGCCCAAATCACAGATACGCAGTATTTT.

This clonotype was counted only a few times. V is TRBV12-3 or TRBV12-4 and J is TRBJ1-2, with D perhaps matching TRBD1 (5 bases). Trimming pared 3 bases from V and 8 bases from J, leaving 10 bases between. The CDR3 totals 12 residues. Here the CDR3 reads CASSLEGWGYTF. In DNA form, the CDR3 reads TGTGCCAGCAGTTTGGAGGGGTGGGGCTACACCTTC.

This rearrangement joins TRBV15 to TRBJ2-1; unclear D gene. V lost 6 bases to trimming and J lost 0 bases, with 12 bases between them. Germline lookup yields CDR1 LNHNV and CDR2 YYDKDF (reference sequence). The CDR3 is 15 amino acids. The CDR3 loop reads CATRRPASSYNEQFF. CDR3 bases: TGTGCCACCAGAAGGCCGGCATCCTCCTACAATGAGCAGTTCTTC.

This sequence joins TRBV27 and TRBJ2-4; D is unclear. The J call may be mistaken, given a closer DNA end match to TRBJ2-7. This CDR3 comprises 15 residues. In germline, CDR1 is MNHEY, CDR2 SMNVEV (reference sequence). The CDR3 here is CASSLYKGRPYEQYF. In DNA form, the CDR3 reads TGTGCCAGCAGTTTATATAAGGGCAGGCCCTACGAGCAGTACTTC.

In this sample, this clonotype turned up once. This rearrangement joins TRBV7-3 to TRBJ1-6; D remains unclear. V was cut by 2 bases and J by 7 bases, with 12 bases left in between. Germline values: CDR1 SGHTA, CDR2 FQGTGA. There are 15 residues in the CDR3. The CDR3 DNA reads as TGTGCCAGCAGCTTAGCTGGGCCGCTGAATTCACCCCTCCACTTT. It yields the protein CASSLAGPLNSPLHF.

The chain links TRBV20-1 to TRBJ1-4; D unresolved. The V end lost 7 bases, the J end lost 14 bases, and 11 bases lay between the germline ends. The CDR3 consists of 9 residues. Germline V lookup: CDR1 DFQATT, CDR2 SNEGSKA (reference sequence). The CDR3 nucleotides are TGCAGTGTTGGTCCCAGCCTGTTTTTT. Its translation: CSVGPSLFF.

The V and J genes are TRBV7-2 and TRBJ2-1, with 7 bases aligning to TRBD1. The germline CDR1 and CDR2 sequences are SGHTA and FQGNSA. With V trimmed by 5 bases and J by 11 bases, 3 bases remained unmatched. The CDR3 is 11 residues long. CDR3 nucleotide sequence: TGTGCCAGCAGCGTACAGGGGAAGCAGTTCTTC. It encodes CASSVQGKQFF.

The chain recombines TRBV3-1 with TRBJ2-5; 9 positions agree with TRBD2. There are 15 residues in the CDR3. V lost 1 base, J lost 5 bases, and 5 bases stayed unmatched. Germline assignment: CDR1 LGHDT and CDR2 YNNKEL (reference sequence). The CDR3 region has the DNA TGTGCCAGCAGCCAAGGGACTAGCGCGGCGGAGACCCAGTACTTC. This codes for CASSQGTSAAETQYF.

The chain uses TRBV20-1 and TRBJ2-5, with TRBD1 identical over 8 bases. Germline trimming cut 6 bases from V and 3 bases from J; bases unmatched to any gene: 12. CDR1 DFQATT and CDR2 SNEGSKA come from the germline V gene (reference sequence). The CDR3 length is 15 residues. The CDR3 sequence: CSAIRDRRREETQYF. Here the CDR3 DNA reads TGCAGTGCGATCCGGGACAGGAGGAGAGAAGAGACCCAGTACTTC.

This clonotype was counted once. The chain employs TRBV20-1 and TRBJ1-4; no clear D gene. Trimming cost V 3 bases and J 0 bases, with 5 bases left between them. The CDR3 totals 13 residues. Per the germline V gene, CDR1 is DFQATT and CDR2 is SNEGSKA (reference sequence). In nucleotides, the CDR3 is TGCAGTGCTAGCAGGACAACTAATGAAAAACTGTTTTTT. Its translation is CSASRTTNEKLFF.

V usage is TRBV20-1 and J usage is TRBJ2-2; no definite D call. From germline, CDR1 is DFQATT and CDR2 SNEGSKA (reference sequence). Trimming pared 1 base from V and 4 bases from J, leaving 7 bases between. CDR3 length equals 13 residues. CDR3 amino acids: CSARGTFTGELFF. The CDR3 nucleotides are TGCAGTGCTAGAGGTACCTTCACCGGGGAGCTGTTTTTT.

The chain combines TRBV5-1 with TRBJ1-6; D call uncertain. V lost 4 bases and J 8 bases, leaving 13 bases between the germline ends. CDR3 length: 14 amino acids. Germline-derived CDR1 and CDR2 are SGHRS and YFSETQ. This CDR3 reads CASSADPRDSPLHF. CDR3 nucleotides: TGCGCCAGCAGCGCGGACCCGAGGGATTCACCCCTCCACTTT. The variable domain in full, with the rest retrieved from reference TRBV5-1 and TRBJ1-6, is KAGVTQTPRYLIKTRGQQVTLSCSPISGHRSVSWYQQTPGQGLQFLFEYFSETQRNKGNFPGRFSGRQFSNSRSEMNVSTLELGDSALYLCASSADPRDSPLHFGNGTRLTVT.

As to this clonotype: A read error may produce the germline difference seen at one junction end. The chain employs TRBV11-2 and TRBJ2-3; 7 nucleotides align to TRBD2. This CDR3 is built from 15 residues. Germline CDR1 SGHAT, CDR2 FQNNGV. This chain's CDR3 is CASSLSGGSTDMQYF. The CDR3 DNA reads as TGTGCCAGCAGCTTATCGGGGGGTAGCACAGATATGCAGTATTTT.

In its sample, this clonotype was seen many times. The chain joins TRBV5-4 to TRBJ2-3; the D is unclear. Trimming cost V 1 base and J 1 base, with 7 bases left between them. Germline loops: CDR1 SGHNT, CDR2 YYREEE (reference sequence). The CDR3 has 14 amino acids. The CDR3 DNA reads as TGTGCCAGCAGCTTGCGTGGGGGCACAGATACGCAGTATTTT. Translated: CASSLRGGTDTQYF. The entire variable domain, with the rest obtained from reference TRBV5-4 and TRBJ2-3, is as follows: ETGVTQSPTHLIKTRGQQVTLRCSSQSGHNTVSWYQQALGQGPQFIFQYYREEENGRGNFPPRFSGLQFPNYSSELNVNALELDDSALYLCASSLRGGTDTQYFGPGTRLTVL.

This clonotype was recorded a few times. This sequence joins TRBV6-5 and TRBJ2-7, with D perhaps matching TRBD2 (6 bases). Trimming left V 2 bases short and J 4 bases short, with 9 bases between. The CDR3 covers 13 residues. Germline CDR1 is MNHEY and CDR2 is SVGAGI. DNA of the CDR3: TGTGCCAGCAGTTACATGGGGGGTTACGAGCAGTACTTC. As protein: CASSYMGGYEQYF.

The CDR3 bases are TGTGCCAGCAGCAAGGGACAGCGCCTCCCTGGGGCCAACGTCCTGACTTTC. As protein: CASSKGQRLPGANVLTF. The V and J genes are TRBV12-3 or TRBV12-4 and TRBJ2-6, with TRBD1 matching 7 bases. There are 17 residues in the CDR3. V trimming: 6 bases; J trimming: 2 bases; junction bases outside the gene matches: 10.

The chain recombines TRBV10-1 with TRBJ1-4; D not certain. Per the germline V gene, CDR1 is WNHNN and CDR2 is SYGVQD (reference sequence). The CDR3 is made up of 13 amino acids. The V and J ends lost 9 bases and 4 bases respectively, with 12 bases between them. CDR3: CARYKGGNEKLFF. The CDR3 bases are TGCGCCAGGTACAAGGGAGGTAATGAAAAACTGTTTTTT.

The chain combines TRBV29-1 with TRBJ2-6, with 7 bases that match TRBD1. Germline-derived CDR1 and CDR2 are SQVTM and ANQGSEA. CDR3 size: 17 residues. V lost 8 bases to trimming and J lost 1 base; unmatched junction nucleotides: 14. The CDR3 coding sequence is TGCAGCCCCCTGGGCGACAGGGTGGGGTCTGGGGCCAACGTCCTGACTTTC. This codes for CSPLGDRVGSGANVLTF.

The chain recombines TRBV4-3 with TRBJ1-4, with D unresolved. CDR3 length: 16 residues. Trimming took 4 bases from V and 4 from J, leaving 16 bases between them. The V gene's germline CDR1 is LGHNA and CDR2 YSLEER. CDR3 sequence (DNA): TGCGCCAGCAGCCGTAGGGCGATCGGGCTTAATGAAAAACTGTTTTTT. It codes for CASSRRAIGLNEKLFF.

This clonotype was observed a handful of times. The V and J genes are TRBV20-1 and TRBJ2-1; the D call may be TRBD1 or TRBD2 (5 bases each). The CDR3 runs 15 residues. The V and J ends lost 2 bases and 4 bases respectively, with 15 bases between them. The V gene's germline CDR1 is DFQATT and CDR2 SNEGSKA (reference sequence). CDR3 sequence reads: CSARPTTGAYNEQFF. CDR3 coding DNA: TGCAGTGCTAGACCGACCACCGGGGCATACAATGAGCAGTTCTTC.

This clonotype was seen only once. The chain recombines TRBV29-1 with TRBJ2-5, with no clear D. The J call may be incorrect, as the DNA end agrees better with TRBJ2-7. In germline, CDR1 is SQVTM, CDR2 ANQGSEA. The CDR3 extends over 11 amino acids. The CDR3 region is CSVDTTYEQYF. The CDR3 DNA follows: TGCAGCGTTGACACCACCTACGAGCAGTACTTC.

This clonotype was detected only once. The chain joins TRBV5-4 to TRBJ1-2, with TRBD1 as a possible D gene (5 bases). This CDR3 region has 13 residues. Deletions cut 5 bases from V and 7 bases from J, with 15 bases between. Germline lookup yields CDR1 SGHNT and CDR2 YYREEE (reference sequence). CDR3 sequence reads: CASSSSQGRGYTF. In nucleotides, the CDR3 is TGTGCCAGCAGTTCCTCTCAGGGTCGTGGCTACACCTTC.

The chain has TRBV20-1 and TRBJ2-3; D call uncertain. CDR3 length: 15 residues. The V end was cut by 1 base, the J end by 4 bases, with 15 bases between. CDR1 DFQATT and CDR2 SNEGSKA come from the germline V gene (reference sequence). The CDR3 DNA reads as TGCAGTGCTAGAGGAGGTAGACCTCGGGCAGATACGCAGTATTTT. Translated, it gives CSARGGRPRADTQYF.